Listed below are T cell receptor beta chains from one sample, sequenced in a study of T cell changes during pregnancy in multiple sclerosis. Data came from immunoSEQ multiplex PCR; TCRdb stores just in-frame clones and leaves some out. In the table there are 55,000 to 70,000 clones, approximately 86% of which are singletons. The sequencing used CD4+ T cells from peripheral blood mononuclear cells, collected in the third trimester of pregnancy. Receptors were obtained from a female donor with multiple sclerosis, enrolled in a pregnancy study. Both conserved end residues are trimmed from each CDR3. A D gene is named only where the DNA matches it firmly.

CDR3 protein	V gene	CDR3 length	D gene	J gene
ASSRTVNTEAF	TRBV7-9	11	.	TRBJ1-1
ASSEGGLGSSYEQY	TRBV6-1	14	TRBD2	TRBJ2-7
ASSGDIGQETQY	TRBV11-3	12	.	TRBJ2-5
ASRLAGGQGTQY	TRBV19	12	TRBD2	TRBJ2-3
ASSFKGGLSNQPQH	TRBV7-2	14	.	TRBJ1-5
ASSVGGGGSYNEQF	TRBV9	14	.	TRBJ2-1
ASSPGGEGYT	TRBV7-8	10	.	TRBJ1-2
ASSISSGRGPLNEQF	TRBV19	15	TRBD2	TRBJ2-1
ASSKVRDREYQPQH	TRBV21-1	14	.	TRBJ1-5
ASSQGLAGVNEQF	TRBV11-3	13	TRBD2	TRBJ2-1
ASSSGQNTEAF	TRBV7-8	11	.	TRBJ1-1
ASSEQRTGETQY	TRBV7-9	12	.	TRBJ2-5
ATSRYPGQGYEQF	TRBV15	13	TRBD1	TRBJ2-1
ASSRSGTGTYEQY	TRBV18	13	TRBD1	TRBJ2-7
ASSLHVDRGVGYT	TRBV7-2	13	TRBD1	TRBJ1-2
ASSLTLGPSGSPLH	TRBV5-1	14	.	TRBJ1-6
ASSVVSGGREKLF	TRBV2	13	TRBD1	TRBJ1-4
ASSIRTGEYEQY	TRBV11-3	12	TRBD1	TRBJ2-7
ASSLETVTEAF	TRBV7-2	11	.	TRBJ1-1
ASGGQGTGELF	TRBV2	11	TRBD1	TRBJ2-2
ASSLGSAGGGFSYEQY	TRBV11-3	16	TRBD2	TRBJ2-7
ASIKGGNGYT	TRBV28	10	TRBD1	TRBJ1-2